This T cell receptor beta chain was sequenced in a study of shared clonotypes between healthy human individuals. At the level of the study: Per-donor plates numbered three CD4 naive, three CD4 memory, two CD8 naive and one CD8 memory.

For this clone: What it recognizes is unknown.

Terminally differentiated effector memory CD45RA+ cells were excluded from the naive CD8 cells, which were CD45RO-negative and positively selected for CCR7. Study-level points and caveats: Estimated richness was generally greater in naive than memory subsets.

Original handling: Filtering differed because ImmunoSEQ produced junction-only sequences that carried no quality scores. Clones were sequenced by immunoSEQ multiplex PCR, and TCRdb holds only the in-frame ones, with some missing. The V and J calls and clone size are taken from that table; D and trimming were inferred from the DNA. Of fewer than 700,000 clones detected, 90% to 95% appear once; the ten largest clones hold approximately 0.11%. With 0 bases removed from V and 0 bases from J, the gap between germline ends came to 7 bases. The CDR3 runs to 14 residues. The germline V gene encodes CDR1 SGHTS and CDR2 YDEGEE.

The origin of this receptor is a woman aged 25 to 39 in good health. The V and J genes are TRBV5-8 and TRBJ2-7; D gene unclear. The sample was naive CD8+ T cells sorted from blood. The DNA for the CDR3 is TGTGCCAGCAGCTTGGGACTTAGCTCCTACGAGCAGTACTTC. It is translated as CASSLGLSSYEQYF. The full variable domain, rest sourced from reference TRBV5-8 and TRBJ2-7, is EAGVTQSPTHLIKTRGQQATLRCSPISGHTSVYWYQQALGLGLQFLLWYDEGEERNRGNFPPRFSGRQFPNYSSELNVNALELEDSALYLCASSLGLSSYEQYFGPGTRLTVT.